Listed below are T cell receptor beta chains from one sample, sequenced in a study of blood T cell repertoires in COVID-19. Clones were sequenced by immunoSEQ multiplex PCR, and TCRdb holds only the in-frame ones, with some missing. Of a few hundred thousand clones listed, approximately 86% are singletons. Sequenced input: peripheral blood. The receptors were gathered from a man between 18 and 29 years old with active or convalescent COVID-19. The CDR3 runs from the conserved cysteine through the conserved F or W. A D gene is named only where the DNA matches it firmly. For some rows the clone size is stated as once, few or many, or as a class when expanded; others skip it.

j_call,d_call,clone_size,v_call,cdr3_aa,cdr3_nt
TRBJ2-3,NA,NA,TRBV9,CASSLGTRDTQYF,TGTGCCAGCAGCCTTGGGACAAGAGATACGCAGTATTTT
TRBJ1-1,NA,NA,TRBV9,CASSVVPQNTEAFF,TGTGCCAGCAGCGTAGTTCCCCAGAACACTGAAGCTTTCTTT
TRBJ2-5,TRBD2,once,TRBV6-6,CASSLRGLAGGQTQYF,TGTGCCAGCTCCCTCAGGGGACTAGCGGGGGGTCAGACCCAGTACTTC
TRBJ2-5,NA,NA,TRBV3-1/TRBV3-2,CASRAYQETQYF,TGTGCCAGCAGAGCGTACCAAGAGACCCAGTACTTC
TRBJ1-2,TRBD1,NA,TRBV24-1,CATAQRAGGAYGYTF,TGTGCCACCGCCCAAAGGGCAGGGGGCGCATATGGCTACACCTTC
TRBJ2-7,TRBD1,NA,TRBV7-2,CASRDRGLPYEQYF,TGTGCCAGCAGAGACAGGGGGCTTCCCTACGAGCAGTACTTC
TRBJ1-1,NA,NA,TRBV20-1,CSASFRAFF,TGCAGTGCTAGTTTCCGGGCTTTCTTT
TRBJ2-2,NA,NA,TRBV25-1,CASSDLAAGGVGELFF,TGTGCCAGCAGTGATCTAGCGGCCGGGGGCGTCGGGGAGCTGTTTTTT
TRBJ1-5,NA,NA,TRBV4-1,CASSRGGTQPQHF,TGCGCCAGCAGTAGAGGGGGAACTCAGCCCCAGCATTTT
TRBJ1-2,TRBD1,once,TRBV5-1,CASREGQGYGYTF,TGCGCCAGCAGAGAGGGACAGGGCTATGGCTACACCTTC
TRBJ1-5,TRBD1,NA,TRBV7-2,CASSLGQTGSGQPQHF,TGTGCCAGCAGCTTAGGGCAGACAGGGTCGGGTCAGCCCCAGCATTTT
TRBJ2-3,TRBD2,NA,TRBV3-1/TRBV3-2,CASIDSGGPADTQYF,TGTGCCAGCATAGATAGCGGGGGGCCGGCAGATACGCAGTATTTT
TRBJ2-1,TRBD1,once,TRBV11-2,CASSLVLPGQGTDEQFF,TGTGCCAGCAGCTTAGTCTTACCGGGACAGGGGACAGATGAGCAGTTCTTC
TRBJ2-3,TRBD2,many,TRBV6-4,CASSDGGSPTDTQYF,TGTGCCAGCAGTGACGGCGGGAGCCCCACAGATACGCAGTATTTT
TRBJ1-5,NA,NA,TRBV19,CASSILMGQENQPQHF,TGTGCCAGTAGTATTCTTATGGGGCAGGAAAATCAGCCCCAGCATTTT
TRBJ1-2,TRBD1,few,TRBV28,CASSSGTGNYGYTF,TGTGCCAGCAGTTCCGGGACAGGGAACTATGGCTACACCTTC
TRBJ2-7,NA,NA,TRBV3-1/TRBV3-2,CASSLRDTAPYEQYF,TGTGCCAGCAGTCTTCGGGACACTGCCCCCTACGAGCAGTACTTC
TRBJ2-7,TRBD2,few,TRBV19,CASSSGTSGTYEQYF,TGTGCCAGTAGTTCCGGGACTAGCGGAACCTACGAGCAGTACTTC
TRBJ2-3,NA,once,TRBV7-9,CASSMGLTDTQYF,TGTGCCAGCAGCATGGGACTTACAGATACGCAGTATTTT
TRBJ2-1,NA,NA,TRBV5-1,CASSTDVSRGNEQFF,TGCGCCAGCAGCACCGACGTCTCGAGAGGTAATGAGCAGTTCTTC
TRBJ2-7,NA,NA,TRBV2,CASVGEGLRYF,TGTGCCAGCGTGGGCGAGGGACTTAGGTACTTC
TRBJ1-2,TRBD1,NA,TRBV18,CASSLDREHGYTF,TGTGCCAGCTCACTAGACAGGGAGCATGGCTACACCTTC
TRBJ2-2,TRBD1,NA,TRBV15,CATSRTGGDTGELFF,TGTGCCACCAGCAGGACAGGGGGCGACACCGGGGAGCTGTTTTTT
TRBJ2-3,TRBD2,NA,TRBV11-3,CASCTSGGGPDTQYF,TGTGCCAGCTGTACTAGCGGGGGGGGTCCAGATACGCAGTATTTT
TRBJ2-3,TRBD1,NA,TRBV5-1,CASSFGTGPDTQYF,TGCGCCAGCAGCTTTGGGACAGGCCCAGATACGCAGTATTTT
TRBJ2-2,NA,NA,TRBV19,CASSIQGRATGELFF,TGTGCCAGTAGTATACAGGGGAGAGCCACCGGGGAGCTGTTTTTT
TRBJ1-3,TRBD1,NA,TRBV24-1,CATSRTGKNTIYF,TGTGCCACCAGTCGGACAGGGAAAAACACCATATATTTT
TRBJ1-4,NA,NA,TRBV7-9,CASSLQGRGLIGKLFF,TGTGCCAGCAGCTTACAAGGAAGGGGCCTAATTGGAAAACTGTTTTTT
TRBJ2-1,TRBD1,NA,TRBV5-4,CASSAGGLGQVFGNEQFF,TGTGCCAGCAGCGCGGGCGGCCTGGGACAGGTCTTTGGCAATGAGCAGTTCTTC
TRBJ1-2,NA,NA,TRBV30,CAFSDTNYGYTF,TGTGCCTTCTCGGACACCAACTATGGCTACACCTTC
TRBJ2-1,NA,NA,TRBV7-9,CASSPAVGGAYNEQFF,TGTGCCAGCAGCCCCGCCGTAGGAGGGGCCTACAATGAGCAGTTCTTC
TRBJ1-5,NA,NA,TRBV19,CASSRVGGEPQHF,TGTGCCAGTAGTAGGGTGGGGGGGGAGCCCCAGCATTTT
TRBJ2-2,NA,NA,TRBV7-3,CASSLILLANTGELFF,TGTGCCAGCAGCTTAATCTTACTAGCGAACACCGGGGAGCTGTTTTTT
TRBJ2-1,TRBD2,medium-sized,TRBV3-1/TRBV3-2,CASSSGGSYNEQFF,TGTGCCAGCTCCTCCGGGGGGTCCTACAATGAGCAGTTCTTC
TRBJ2-4,TRBD2,NA,TRBV28,CASSFQGGLAAKNIQYF,TGTGCCAGCAGTTTCCAGGGGGGACTAGCGGCCAAAAACATTCAGTACTTC
TRBJ2-1,TRBD1,NA,TRBV7-9,CASSLGGYRGMRNEQFF,TGTGCCAGCAGCTTAGGCGGGTACAGGGGAATGAGAAATGAGCAGTTCTTC
TRBJ2-1,NA,NA,TRBV5-8,CASSIPPGLQIIEQFF,TGTGCCAGCAGCATCCCGCCGGGACTCCAGATCATTGAGCAGTTCTTC
TRBJ2-1,NA,few,TRBV27,CASSPGGPAYNEQFF,TGTGCCAGCAGTCCCGGCGGTCCTGCCTACAATGAGCAGTTCTTC
TRBJ2-5,NA,NA,TRBV7-6,CASSSAPTSGETQYF,TGTGCCAGCAGCTCGGCTCCTACATCGGGAGAGACCCAGTACTTC
TRBJ2-4,NA,NA,TRBV11-2,CASSGGAVQYF,TGTGCCAGCAGCGGGGGGGCGGTACAGTACTTC
TRBJ1-6,TRBD1,many,TRBV3-1/TRBV3-2,CASSQPGQFNSPLHF,TGTGCCAGCAGCCAACCGGGACAGTTTAATTCACCCCTCCACTTT
TRBJ1-3,NA,NA,TRBV4-1,CASSQEAGLHTIYF,TGCGCCAGCAGCCAAGAGGCAGGGCTACACACCATATATTTT
TRBJ1-5,NA,NA,TRBV27,CASSLMGASNQPQHF,TGTGCCAGCAGTTTGATGGGGGCTAGCAATCAGCCCCAGCATTTT
TRBJ2-7,TRBD2,NA,TRBV11-3,CASSIRLAGIYEQYF,TGTGCCAGCAGCATAAGACTAGCGGGAATCTACGAGCAGTACTTC
TRBJ2-5,TRBD1,NA,TRBV5-1,CASSSDRGEGTETQYF,TGCGCCAGCAGCAGCGACAGGGGTGAGGGTACGGAGACCCAGTACTTC
TRBJ2-3,TRBD1,once,TRBV5-5,CASSLVGVTGGNTDTQYF,TGTGCCAGCAGCTTGGTAGGCGTTACAGGGGGCAACACAGATACGCAGTATTTT
TRBJ1-1,NA,NA,TRBV3-1/TRBV3-2,CASSQPGHGTEAFF,TGTGCCAGCAGCCAGCCGGGACACGGCACTGAAGCTTTCTTT
TRBJ1-1,NA,NA,TRBV7-3,CASSKDRGYEAFF,TGTGCCAGCAGCAAGGACCGGGGATACGAAGCTTTCTTT
TRBJ2-2,NA,NA,TRBV24-1,CATSDFRTRGGRELFF,TGTGCCACCAGTGATTTTCGGACAAGGGGTGGCCGGGAGCTGTTTTTT
TRBJ1-2,NA,few,TRBV7-9,CASSSLPEDGYTF,TGTGCCAGCAGCAGCCTCCCCGAGGATGGCTACACCTTC